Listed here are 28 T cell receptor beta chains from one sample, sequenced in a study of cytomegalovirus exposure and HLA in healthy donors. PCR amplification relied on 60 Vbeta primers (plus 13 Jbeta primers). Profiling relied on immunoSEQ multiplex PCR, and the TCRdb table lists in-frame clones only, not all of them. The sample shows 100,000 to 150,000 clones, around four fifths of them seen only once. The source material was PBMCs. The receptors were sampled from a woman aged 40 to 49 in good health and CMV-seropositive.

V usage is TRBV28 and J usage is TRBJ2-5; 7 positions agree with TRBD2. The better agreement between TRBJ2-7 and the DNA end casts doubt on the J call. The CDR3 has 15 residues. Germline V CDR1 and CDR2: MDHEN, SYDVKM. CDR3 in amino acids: CASSLGSGIGYEQYF. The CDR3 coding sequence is TGTGCCAGCAGTTTGGGAAGCGGGATCGGCTACGAGCAGTACTTC.

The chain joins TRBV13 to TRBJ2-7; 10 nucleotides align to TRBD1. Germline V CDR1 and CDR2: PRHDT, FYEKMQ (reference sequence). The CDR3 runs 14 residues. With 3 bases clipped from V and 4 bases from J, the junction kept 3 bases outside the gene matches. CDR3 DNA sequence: TGTGCCAGCAGCTTCCGGGACAGGGGATACGAGCAGTACTTC. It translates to CASSFRDRGYEQYF.

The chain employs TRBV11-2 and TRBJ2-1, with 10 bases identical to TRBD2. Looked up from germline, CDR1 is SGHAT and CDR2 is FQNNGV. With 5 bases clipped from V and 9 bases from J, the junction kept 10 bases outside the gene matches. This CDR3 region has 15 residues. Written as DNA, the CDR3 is TGTGCCAGCAGCCCCTCTAGCGGGGGTCAGGGTGAGCAGTTCTTC. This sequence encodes CASSPSSGGQGEQFF.

The CDR3 DNA reads as TGTGCCAGCAGCTTGCAGGCGACAGGGGGCTCCTATAATTCACCCCTCCACTTT. It codes for CASSLQATGGSYNSPLHF. The chain carries TRBV5-5 and TRBJ1-6; 9 nucleotides align to TRBD1. J was trimmed by 0 bases and V by 1 base; bases with no gene match: 5. The CDR3 contains 18 residues. Germline V gene sequence: CDR1 SGHKS, CDR2 YYEKEE (reference sequence).

The chain's CDR3 is CASSVATGELFF. The CDR3 DNA is TGTGCCAGCAGCGTAGCTACCGGGGAGCTGTTTTTT. The gene calls are TRBV9 and TRBJ2-2; D not resolved. CDR3 length equals 12 residues. CDR1 is SGDLS, CDR2 YYNGEE, per germline. V was clipped by 0 bases and J by 5 bases, with 2 bases between them.

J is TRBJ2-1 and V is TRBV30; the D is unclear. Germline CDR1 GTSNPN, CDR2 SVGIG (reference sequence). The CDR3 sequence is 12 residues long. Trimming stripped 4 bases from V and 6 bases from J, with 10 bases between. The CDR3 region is CAWKDSSNEQFF. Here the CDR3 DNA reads TGTGCCTGGAAGGATAGCTCCAATGAGCAGTTCTTC. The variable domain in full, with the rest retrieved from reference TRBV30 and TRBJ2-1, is SQTIHQWPATLVQPVGSPLSLECTVEGTSNPNLYWYRQAAGRGLQLLFYSVGIGQISSEVPQNLSASRPQDRQFILSSKKLLLSDSGFYLCAWKDSSNEQFFGPGTRLTVL.

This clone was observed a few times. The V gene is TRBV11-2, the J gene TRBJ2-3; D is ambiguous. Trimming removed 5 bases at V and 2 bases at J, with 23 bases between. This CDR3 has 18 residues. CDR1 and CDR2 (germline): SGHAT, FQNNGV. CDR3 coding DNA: TGTGCCAGCAGCGCTAGAACCGGTAAAGCCCGATCCACAGATACGCAGTATTTT. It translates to CASSARTGKARSTDTQYF.

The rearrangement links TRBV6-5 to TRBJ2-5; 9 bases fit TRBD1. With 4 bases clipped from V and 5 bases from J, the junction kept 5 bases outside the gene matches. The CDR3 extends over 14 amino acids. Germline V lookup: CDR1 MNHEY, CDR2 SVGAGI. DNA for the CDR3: TGTGCCAGCAGTTCTGGGACAGGGAGGGAGACCCAGTACTTC. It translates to CASSSGTGRETQYF.

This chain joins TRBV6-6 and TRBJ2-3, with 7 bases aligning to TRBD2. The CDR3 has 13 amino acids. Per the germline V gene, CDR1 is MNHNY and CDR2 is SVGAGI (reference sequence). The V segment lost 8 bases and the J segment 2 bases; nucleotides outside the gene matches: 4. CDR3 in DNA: TGTGCCAGCCGGCGGGGGAACACAGATACGCAGTATTTT. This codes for CASRRGNTDTQYF.

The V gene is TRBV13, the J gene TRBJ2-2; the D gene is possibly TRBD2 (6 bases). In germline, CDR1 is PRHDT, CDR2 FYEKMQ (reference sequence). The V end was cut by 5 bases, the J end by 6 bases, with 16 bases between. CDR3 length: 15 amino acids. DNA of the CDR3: TGTGCCAGCAGCCTCCGTGGAGGGCACGCCGGGGAGCTGTTTTTT. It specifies CASSLRGGHAGELFF. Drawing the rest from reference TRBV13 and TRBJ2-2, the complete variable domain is AAGVIQSPRHLIKEKRETATLKCYPIPRHDTVYWYQQGPGQDPQFLISFYEKMQSDKGSIPDRFSAQQFSDYHSELNMSSLELGDSALYFCASSLRGGHAGELFFGEGSRLTVL.

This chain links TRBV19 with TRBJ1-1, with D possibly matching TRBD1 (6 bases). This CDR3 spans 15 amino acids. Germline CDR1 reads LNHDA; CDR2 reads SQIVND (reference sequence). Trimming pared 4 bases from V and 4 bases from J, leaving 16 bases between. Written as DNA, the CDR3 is TGTGCCAGTAGTAAGAGACTACAGGGAAGCACTGAAGCTTTCTTT. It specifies CASSKRLQGSTEAFF.

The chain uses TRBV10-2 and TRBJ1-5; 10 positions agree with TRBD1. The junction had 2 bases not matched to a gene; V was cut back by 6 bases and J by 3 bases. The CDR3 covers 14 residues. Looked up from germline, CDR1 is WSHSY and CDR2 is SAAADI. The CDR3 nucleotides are TGCGCCAGCAGGGGGACAGGGGCCAATCAGCCCCAGCATTTT. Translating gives CASRGTGANQPQHF.

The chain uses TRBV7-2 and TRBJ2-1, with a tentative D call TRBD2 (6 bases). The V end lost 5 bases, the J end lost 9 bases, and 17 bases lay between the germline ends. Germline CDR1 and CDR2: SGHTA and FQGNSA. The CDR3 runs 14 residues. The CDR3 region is CASSPTRSEGEQFF. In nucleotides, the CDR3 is TGTGCCAGCAGCCCGACTAGAAGTGAAGGTGAGCAGTTCTTC. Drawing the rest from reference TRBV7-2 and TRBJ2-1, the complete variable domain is GAGVSQSPSNKVTEKGKDVELRCDPISGHTALYWYRQSLGQGLEFLIYFQGNSAPDKSGLPSDRFSAERTGGSVSTLTIQRTQQEDSAVYLCASSPTRSEGEQFFGPGTRLTVL.

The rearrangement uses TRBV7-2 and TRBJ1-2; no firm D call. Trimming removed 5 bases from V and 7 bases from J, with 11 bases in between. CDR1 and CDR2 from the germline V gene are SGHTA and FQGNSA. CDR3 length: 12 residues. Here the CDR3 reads CASSLPMSGYTF. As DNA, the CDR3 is TGTGCCAGCAGCCTCCCAATGAGTGGCTACACCTTC.

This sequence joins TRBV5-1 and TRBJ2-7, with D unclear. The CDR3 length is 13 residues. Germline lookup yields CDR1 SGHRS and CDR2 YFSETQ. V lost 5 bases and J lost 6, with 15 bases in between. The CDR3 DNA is TGCGCCAGCAGGGCGACAAGTCCTACCGAGCAGTACTTC. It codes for CASRATSPTEQYF.

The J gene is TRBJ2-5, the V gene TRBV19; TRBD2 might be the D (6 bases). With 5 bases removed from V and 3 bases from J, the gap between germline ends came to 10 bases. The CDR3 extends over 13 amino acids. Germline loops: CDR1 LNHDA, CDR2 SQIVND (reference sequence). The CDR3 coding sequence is TGTGCCAGTAGTGGGGGGTTAGAAGAGACCCAGTACTTC. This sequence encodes CASSGGLEETQYF.

In DNA, the CDR3 is TGTGCCAGCAGCTTGGAGGGGGCGGGGAACACCGGGGAGCTGTTTTTT. It codes for CASSLEGAGNTGELFF. The chain joins TRBV7-3 to TRBJ2-2; maybe TRBD1 (7 bases). CDR3 length: 16 residues. Germline loops: CDR1 SGHTA, CDR2 FQGTGA. V lost 3 bases to trimming and J lost 1 base, with 12 bases between them.

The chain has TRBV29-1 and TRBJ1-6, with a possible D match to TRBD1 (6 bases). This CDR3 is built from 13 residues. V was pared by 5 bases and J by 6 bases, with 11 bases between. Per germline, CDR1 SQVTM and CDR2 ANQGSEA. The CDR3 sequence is CSVLWDTNSPLHF. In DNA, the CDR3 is TGCAGCGTTTTGTGGGACACTAATTCACCCCTCCACTTT.

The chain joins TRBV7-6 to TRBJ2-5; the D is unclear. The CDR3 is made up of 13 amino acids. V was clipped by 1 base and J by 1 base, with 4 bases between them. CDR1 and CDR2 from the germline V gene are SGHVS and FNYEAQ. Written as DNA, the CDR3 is TGTGCCAGCAGCTTAGGAGGCCAAGAGACCCAGTACTTC. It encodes CASSLGGQETQYF.

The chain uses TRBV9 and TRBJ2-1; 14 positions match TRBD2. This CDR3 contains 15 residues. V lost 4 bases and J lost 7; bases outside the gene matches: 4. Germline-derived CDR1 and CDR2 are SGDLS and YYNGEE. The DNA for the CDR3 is TGTGCCAGCAGCCCGGGGACTAGCGGGAGTAATGAGCAGTTCTTC. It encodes CASSPGTSGSNEQFF.

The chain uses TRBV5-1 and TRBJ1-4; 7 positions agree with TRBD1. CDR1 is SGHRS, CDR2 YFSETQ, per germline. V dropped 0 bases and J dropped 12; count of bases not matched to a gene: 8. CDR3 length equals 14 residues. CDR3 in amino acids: CASSLVQGQDELFF. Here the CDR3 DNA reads TGCGCCAGCAGCTTGGTCCAAGGACAGGATGAACTGTTTTTT. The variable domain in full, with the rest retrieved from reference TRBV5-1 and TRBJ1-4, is KAGVTQTPRYLIKTRGQQVTLSCSPISGHRSVSWYQQTPGQGLQFLFEYFSETQRNKGNFPGRFSGRQFSNSRSEMNVSTLELGDSALYLCASSLVQGQDELFFGSGTQLSVL.

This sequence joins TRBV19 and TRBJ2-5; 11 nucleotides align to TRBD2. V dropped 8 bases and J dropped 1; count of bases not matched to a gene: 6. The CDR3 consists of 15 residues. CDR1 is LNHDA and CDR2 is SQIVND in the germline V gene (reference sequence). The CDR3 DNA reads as TGTGCCAGTCGAGAGACTAGCGGGGCCCAAGAGACCCAGTACTTC. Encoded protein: CASRETSGAQETQYF.

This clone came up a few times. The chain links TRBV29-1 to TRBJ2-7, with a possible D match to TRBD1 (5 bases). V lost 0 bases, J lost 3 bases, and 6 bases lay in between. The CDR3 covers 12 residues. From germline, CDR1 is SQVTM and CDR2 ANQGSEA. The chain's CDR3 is CSVEDQGYEQYF. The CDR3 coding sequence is TGCAGCGTTGAAGATCAGGGCTACGAGCAGTACTTC.

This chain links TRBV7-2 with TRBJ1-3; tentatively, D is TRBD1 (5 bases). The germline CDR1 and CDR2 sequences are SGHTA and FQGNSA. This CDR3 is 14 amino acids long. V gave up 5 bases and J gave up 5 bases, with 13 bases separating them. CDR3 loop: CASSPGLARNTIYF. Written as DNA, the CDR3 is TGTGCCAGCAGCCCAGGGCTGGCTCGAAACACCATATATTTT.

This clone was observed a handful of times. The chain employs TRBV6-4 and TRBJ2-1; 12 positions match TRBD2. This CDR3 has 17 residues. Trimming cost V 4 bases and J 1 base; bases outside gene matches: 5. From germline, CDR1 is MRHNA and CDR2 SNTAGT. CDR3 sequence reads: CASSATSGSQSYNEQFF. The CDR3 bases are TGTGCCAGCAGTGCGACTAGCGGGAGCCAGTCCTACAATGAGCAGTTCTTC.

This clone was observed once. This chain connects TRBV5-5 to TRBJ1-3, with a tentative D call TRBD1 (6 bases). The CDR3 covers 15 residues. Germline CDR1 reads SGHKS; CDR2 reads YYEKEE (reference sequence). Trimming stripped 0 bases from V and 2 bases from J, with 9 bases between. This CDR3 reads CASSLGGRTGNTIYF. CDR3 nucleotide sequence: TGTGCCAGCAGCTTGGGGGGGCGTACTGGAAACACCATATATTTT. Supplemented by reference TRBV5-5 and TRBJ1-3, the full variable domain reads DAGVTQSPTHLIKTRGQQVTLRCSPISGHKSVSWYQQVLGQGPQFIFQYYEKEERGRGNFPDRFSARQFPNYSSELNVNALLLGDSALYLCASSLGGRTGNTIYFGEGSWLTVV.

The CDR3 is CASFGQGVGGYTF. The CDR3 bases are TGTGCCAGCTTCGGACAGGGAGTTGGCGGCTACACCTTC. The gene calls are TRBV9 and TRBJ1-2, with TRBD1 matching over 8 bases. Germline assignment: CDR1 SGDLS and CDR2 YYNGEE. This CDR3 is 13 amino acids long. J was trimmed by 8 bases and V by 7 bases; bases with no gene match: 10.

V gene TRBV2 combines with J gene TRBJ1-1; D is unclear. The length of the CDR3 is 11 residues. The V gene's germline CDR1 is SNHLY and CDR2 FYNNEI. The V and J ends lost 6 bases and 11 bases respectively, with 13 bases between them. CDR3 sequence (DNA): TGTGCCAGCAGGCGTCTATGGTCGGCTTTCTTT. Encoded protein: CASRRLWSAFF.